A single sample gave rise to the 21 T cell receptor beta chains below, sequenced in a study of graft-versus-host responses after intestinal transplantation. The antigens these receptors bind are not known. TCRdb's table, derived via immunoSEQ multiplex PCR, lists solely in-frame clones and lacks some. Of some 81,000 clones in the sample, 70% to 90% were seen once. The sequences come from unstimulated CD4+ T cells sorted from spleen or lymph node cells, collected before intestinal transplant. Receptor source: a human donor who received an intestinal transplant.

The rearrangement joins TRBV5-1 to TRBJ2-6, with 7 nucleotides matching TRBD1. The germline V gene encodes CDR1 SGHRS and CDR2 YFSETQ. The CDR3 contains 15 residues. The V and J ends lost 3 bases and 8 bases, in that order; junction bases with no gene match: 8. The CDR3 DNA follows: TGCGCCAGCAGCTGGACAGGTGGTCGGACCAACGTCCTGACTTTC. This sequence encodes CASSWTGGRTNVLTF.

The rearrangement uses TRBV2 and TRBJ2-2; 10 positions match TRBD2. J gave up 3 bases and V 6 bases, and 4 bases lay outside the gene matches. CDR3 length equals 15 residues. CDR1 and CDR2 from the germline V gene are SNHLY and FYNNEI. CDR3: CASRALAGDTGELFF. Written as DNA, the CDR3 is TGTGCCAGCAGAGCTCTAGCGGGGGACACCGGGGAGCTGTTTTTT.

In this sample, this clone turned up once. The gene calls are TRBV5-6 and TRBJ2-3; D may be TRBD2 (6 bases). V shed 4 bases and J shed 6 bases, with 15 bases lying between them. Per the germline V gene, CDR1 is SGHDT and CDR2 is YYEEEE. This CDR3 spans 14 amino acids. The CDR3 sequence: CASSAGTLGDTQYF. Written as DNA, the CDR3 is TGTGCCAGCAGCGCGGGGACGCTGGGGGATACGCAGTATTTT.

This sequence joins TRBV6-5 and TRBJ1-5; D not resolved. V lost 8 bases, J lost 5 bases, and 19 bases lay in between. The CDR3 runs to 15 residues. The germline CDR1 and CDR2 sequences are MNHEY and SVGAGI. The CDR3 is CASRPSRETYQPQHF. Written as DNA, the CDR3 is TGTGCCAGCCGCCCCTCCCGGGAAACTTATCAGCCCCAGCATTTT.

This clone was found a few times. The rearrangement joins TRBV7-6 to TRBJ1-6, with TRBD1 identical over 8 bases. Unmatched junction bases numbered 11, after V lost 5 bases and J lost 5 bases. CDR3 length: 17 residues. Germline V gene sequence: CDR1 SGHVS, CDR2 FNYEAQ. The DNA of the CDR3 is TGTGCCAGCAGCCCCGGTCCCGGACAGGGTGATAATTCACCCCTCCACTTT. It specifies CASSPGPGQGDNSPLHF.

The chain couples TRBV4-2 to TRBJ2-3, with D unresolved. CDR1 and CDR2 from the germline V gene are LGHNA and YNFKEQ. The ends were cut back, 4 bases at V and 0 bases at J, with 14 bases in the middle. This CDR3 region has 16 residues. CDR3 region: CASSRTPSDSTDTQYF. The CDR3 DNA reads TGTGCCAGCAGCCGCACCCCTAGTGATAGCACAGATACGCAGTATTTT.

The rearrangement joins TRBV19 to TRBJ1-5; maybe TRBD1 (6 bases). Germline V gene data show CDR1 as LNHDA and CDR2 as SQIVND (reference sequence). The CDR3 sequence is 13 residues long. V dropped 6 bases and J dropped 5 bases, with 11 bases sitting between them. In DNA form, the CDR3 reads TGTGCCAGTAGGCAGGGGTCCGATCAGCCCCAGCATTTT. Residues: CASRQGSDQPQHF.

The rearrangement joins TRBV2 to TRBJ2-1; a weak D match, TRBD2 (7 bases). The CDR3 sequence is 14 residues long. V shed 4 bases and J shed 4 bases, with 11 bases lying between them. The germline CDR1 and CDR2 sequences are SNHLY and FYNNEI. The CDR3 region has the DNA TGTGCCAGCAGTGCTGGGGGGGCGTACAATGAGCAGTTCTTC. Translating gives CASSAGGAYNEQFF.

CDR3 region: CASSHRQSAGYTF. The CDR3 DNA reads TGTGCCAGCAGTCATAGACAGTCGGCTGGCTACACCTTC. This chain connects TRBV6-5 to TRBJ1-2, with D tentatively TRBD1 (5 bases). From germline, CDR1 is MNHEY and CDR2 SVGAGI. Between the trimmed V and J ends, which lost 5 bases and 7 bases, there was a span of 14 bases. The length of the CDR3 is 13 residues.

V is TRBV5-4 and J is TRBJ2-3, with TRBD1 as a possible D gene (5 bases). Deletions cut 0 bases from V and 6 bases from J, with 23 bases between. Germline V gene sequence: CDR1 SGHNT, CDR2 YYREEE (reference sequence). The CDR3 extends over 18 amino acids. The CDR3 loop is CASSLDLMARRQQDTQYF. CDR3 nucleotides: TGTGCCAGCAGCTTGGACCTCATGGCTCGCAGACAGCAGGATACGCAGTATTTT.

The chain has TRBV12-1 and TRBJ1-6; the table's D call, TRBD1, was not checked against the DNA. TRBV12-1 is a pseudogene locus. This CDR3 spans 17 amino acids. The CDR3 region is CASSPRRDRGMGSPLHF. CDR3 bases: TGTGCCAGCAGCCCCCGCCGGGACAGGGGAATGGGATCACCCCTCCACTTT.

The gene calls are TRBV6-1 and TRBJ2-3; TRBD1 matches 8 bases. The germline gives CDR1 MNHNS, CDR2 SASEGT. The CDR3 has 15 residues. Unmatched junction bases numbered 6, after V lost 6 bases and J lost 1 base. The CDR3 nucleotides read TGTGCCAGCAGCATGACAGGGGCCCGCACAGATACGCAGTATTTT. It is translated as CASSMTGARTDTQYF.

CDR3 DNA sequence: TGTGCCAGCTCACCGGAGGGACTAGCGGGAGGCTGGGGAGAGCAGTACTTC. It yields the protein CASSPEGLAGGWGEQYF. The rearrangement links TRBV18 to TRBJ2-7, with 15 bases aligning to TRBD2. This CDR3 is 17 amino acids long. The V gene's germline CDR1 is KGHSH and CDR2 LQKENI. Trimming removed 3 bases from V and 7 bases from J; junction bases left unmatched: 10. The complete variable domain, with remaining parts taken from reference TRBV18 and TRBJ2-7, reads NAGVMQNPRHLVRRRGQEARLRCSPMKGHSHVYWYRQLPEEGLKFMVYLQKENIIDESGMPKERFSAEFPKEGPSILRIQQVVRGDSAAYFCASSPEGLAGGWGEQYFGPGTRLTVT.

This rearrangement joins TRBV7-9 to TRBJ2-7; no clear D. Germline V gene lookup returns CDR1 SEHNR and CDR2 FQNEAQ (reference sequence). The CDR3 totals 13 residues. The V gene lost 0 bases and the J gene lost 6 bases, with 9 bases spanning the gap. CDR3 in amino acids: CASSLAGTAEQYF. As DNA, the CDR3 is TGTGCCAGCAGCTTAGCGGGCACAGCCGAGCAGTACTTC.

This CDR3 is CASSQDRNTEAFF. The CDR3 DNA sequence: TGTGCCAGCTCGCAAGACAGGAACACTGAAGCTTTCTTT. The genes are TRBV18 and TRBJ1-1; D possibly corresponds to TRBD1 (5 bases). V lost 6 bases, J lost 1 base, and 9 bases lay in between. This CDR3 is built from 13 residues. Looked up from germline, CDR1 is KGHSH and CDR2 is LQKENI.

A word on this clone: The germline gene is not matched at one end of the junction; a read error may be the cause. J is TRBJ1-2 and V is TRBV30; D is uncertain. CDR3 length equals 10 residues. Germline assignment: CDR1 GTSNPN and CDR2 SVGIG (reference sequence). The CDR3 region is CASKGLPLSF. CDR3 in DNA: TGTGCCTCAAAAGGACTGCCCTTGTCCTTC.

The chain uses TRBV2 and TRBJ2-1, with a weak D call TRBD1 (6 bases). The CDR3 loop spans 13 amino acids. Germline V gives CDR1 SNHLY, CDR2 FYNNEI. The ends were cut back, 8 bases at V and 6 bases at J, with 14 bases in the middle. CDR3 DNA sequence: TGTGCCAGCCTAGACGCAGGGGCCAATGAGCAGTTCTTC. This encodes CASLDAGANEQFF.

CDR3 residues: CASSSFRDRGFYEQYF. CDR3 in DNA: TGCGCCAGCAGCTCTTTCCGGGACAGGGGATTCTACGAGCAGTACTTC. The chain carries TRBV5-1 and TRBJ2-7; TRBD1 matches 10 bases. The germline gives CDR1 SGHRS, CDR2 YFSETQ. The CDR3 runs to 16 residues. V lost 3 bases to trimming and J lost 3 bases; unmatched junction nucleotides: 9.

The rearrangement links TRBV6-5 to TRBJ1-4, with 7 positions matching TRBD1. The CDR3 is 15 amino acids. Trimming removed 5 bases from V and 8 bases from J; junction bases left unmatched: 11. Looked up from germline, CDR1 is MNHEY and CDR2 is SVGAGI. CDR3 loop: CASSQTGASYEKLFF. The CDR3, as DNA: TGTGCCAGCAGTCAAACAGGGGCCTCATACGAAAAACTGTTTTTT.

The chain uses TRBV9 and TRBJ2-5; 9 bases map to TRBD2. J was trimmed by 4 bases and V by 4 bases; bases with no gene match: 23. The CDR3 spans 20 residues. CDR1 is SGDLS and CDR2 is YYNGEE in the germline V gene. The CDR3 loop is CASSPSRGLISGSLSETQYF. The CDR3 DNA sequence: TGTGCCAGCAGCCCCTCTAGGGGGCTAATTAGCGGGAGTCTGTCAGAGACCCAGTACTTC.

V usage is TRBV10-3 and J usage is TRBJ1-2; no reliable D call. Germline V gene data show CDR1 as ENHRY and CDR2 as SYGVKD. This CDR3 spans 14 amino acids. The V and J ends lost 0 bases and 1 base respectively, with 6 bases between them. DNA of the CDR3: TGTGCCATCAGTGAGTCTGGCGGTAACTATGGCTACACCTTC. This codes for CAISESGGNYGYTF.